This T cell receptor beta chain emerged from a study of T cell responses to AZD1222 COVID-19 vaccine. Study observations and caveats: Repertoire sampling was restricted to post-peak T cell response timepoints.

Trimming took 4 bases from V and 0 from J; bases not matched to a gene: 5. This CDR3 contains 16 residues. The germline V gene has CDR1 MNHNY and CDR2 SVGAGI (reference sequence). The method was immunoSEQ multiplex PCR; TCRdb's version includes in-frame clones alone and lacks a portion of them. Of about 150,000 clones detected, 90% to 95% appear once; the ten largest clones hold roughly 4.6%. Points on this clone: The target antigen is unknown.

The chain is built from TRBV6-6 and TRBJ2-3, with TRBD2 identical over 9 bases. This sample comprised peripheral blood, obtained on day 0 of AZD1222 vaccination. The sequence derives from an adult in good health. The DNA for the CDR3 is TGTGCCAGCAGTTGGGGACTAGCTTCTAGCACAGATACGCAGTATTTT. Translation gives CASSWGLASSTDTQYF.